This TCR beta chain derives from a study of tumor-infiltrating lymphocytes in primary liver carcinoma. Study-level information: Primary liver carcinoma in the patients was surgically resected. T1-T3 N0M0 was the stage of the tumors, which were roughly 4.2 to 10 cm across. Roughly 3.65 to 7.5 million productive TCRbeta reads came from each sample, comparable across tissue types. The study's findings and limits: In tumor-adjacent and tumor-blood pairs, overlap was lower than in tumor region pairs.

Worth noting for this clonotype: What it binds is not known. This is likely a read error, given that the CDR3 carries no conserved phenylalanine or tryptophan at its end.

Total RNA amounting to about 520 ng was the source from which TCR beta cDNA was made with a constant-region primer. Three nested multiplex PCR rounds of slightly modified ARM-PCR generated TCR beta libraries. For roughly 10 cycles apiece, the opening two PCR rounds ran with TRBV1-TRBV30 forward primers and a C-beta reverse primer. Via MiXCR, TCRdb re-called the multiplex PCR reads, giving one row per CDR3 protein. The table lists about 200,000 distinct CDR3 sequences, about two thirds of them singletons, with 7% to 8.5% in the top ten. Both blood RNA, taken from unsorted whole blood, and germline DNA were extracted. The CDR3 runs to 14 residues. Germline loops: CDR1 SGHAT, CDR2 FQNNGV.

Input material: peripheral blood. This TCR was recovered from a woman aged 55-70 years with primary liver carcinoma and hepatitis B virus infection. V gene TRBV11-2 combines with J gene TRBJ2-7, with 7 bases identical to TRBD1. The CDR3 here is CAGRDIRGPYEQYL. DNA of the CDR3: TGTGCCGGCAGAGACATAAGGGGGCCTTACGAGCAGTACTTG.